Presented here are 30 T cell receptor beta chains from one specimen sequenced in a study of CD8+ T cells in alopecia areata. Treatment described: oral pan-JAK inhibitor, 5-10 mg twice daily. TCR sequencing used cDNA made by reverse transcription of extracted RNA. Sequenced by immunoSEQ multiplex PCR; TCRdb stores in-frame clones only, minus some. The table shows approximately 130,000 clones, with approximately 60% occurring only once. The source material was CD4+ T cells sorted from blood, sampled at week 4, from a patient treated with tofacitinib. All receptors come from a human donor with alopecia areata.

This clone appeared a few times. The chain employs TRBV15 and TRBJ2-5; D may be TRBD1 (5 bases). Germline V CDR1 and CDR2: LNHNV, YYDKDF (reference sequence). Trimming removed 1 base at V and 6 bases at J, with 6 bases between. This CDR3 spans 12 amino acids. The DNA for the CDR3 is TGTGCCACCAGCAGAGCAGGGCAGACCCAGTACTTC. Its translation is CATSRAGQTQYF.

This chain uses TRBV29-1 with TRBJ2-1, with 13 bases that match TRBD2. Germline lookup yields CDR1 SQVTM and CDR2 ANQGSEA. This CDR3 is 16 amino acids long. V dropped 6 bases and J dropped 3; count of bases not matched to a gene: 8. The DNA of the CDR3 is TGCAGCGTCGACCGACTAGCGGGGGGTCACTACAATGAGCAGTTCTTC. Translation: CSVDRLAGGHYNEQFF.

This clone was detected once. One end of the junction does not line up with germline, which may come from a read error. The chain employs TRBV29-1 and TRBJ1-2; D is possibly TRBD1 (5 bases). The CDR3 contains 13 residues. In germline, CDR1 is SQVTM, CDR2 ANQGSEA. CDR3 region: CSVPGPDRPEHPF. As DNA, the CDR3 is TGCAGCGTCCCAGGGCCCGACAGACCGGAACACCCCTTC.

This clone has just a few counts. The J gene is TRBJ2-6, the V gene TRBV5-1; D gene uncertain. The CDR3 runs to 15 residues. Germline V lookup: CDR1 SGHRS, CDR2 YFSETQ. Trimming cost V 4 bases and J 4 bases, with 12 bases left between them. CDR3 sequence (DNA): TGCGCCAGCAGCAGCCTTGGTGCCGGGGCCAACGTCCTGACTTTC. It codes for CASSSLGAGANVLTF. The whole variable domain, remainder taken from reference TRBV5-1 and TRBJ2-6, is KAGVTQTPRYLIKTRGQQVTLSCSPISGHRSVSWYQQTPGQGLQFLFEYFSETQRNKGNFPGRFSGRQFSNSRSEMNVSTLELGDSALYLCASSSLGAGANVLTFGAGSRLTVL.

The chain couples TRBV7-3 to TRBJ2-3; 9 nucleotides match TRBD1. The CDR3 covers 15 residues. Germline V gives CDR1 SGHTA, CDR2 FQGTGA. Unmatched junction bases numbered 4, after V lost 5 bases and J lost 1 base. The DNA for the CDR3 is TGTGCCAGCAGCCGATGGACAGGGGGCACAGATACGCAGTATTTT. Its translation: CASSRWTGGTDTQYF.

This chain joins TRBV29-1 and TRBJ2-3, with 8 positions matching TRBD2. CDR1 is SQVTM, CDR2 ANQGSEA, per germline. The CDR3 length is 18 residues. After removal of 6 bases from V and 2 bases from J, the junction contained 19 bases not matched to a gene. Written as DNA, the CDR3 is TGCAGCGTCGGAACGAGTGGCGGGGGGCCTGGAACCACAGATACGCAGTATTTT. This gives the protein CSVGTSGGGPGTTDTQYF.

The V call is TRBV29-1, the J call TRBJ2-5, with 10 bases that match TRBD1. Losses at the gene ends were 5 bases for V and 2 bases for J; bases not matched to a gene: 5. The CDR3 contains 14 residues. CDR1 and CDR2 from the germline V gene are SQVTM and ANQGSEA. The CDR3 reads CSVYRDRGQETQYF. As DNA, the CDR3 is TGCAGCGTTTACCGGGACAGGGGTCAAGAGACCCAGTACTTC.

This clone has just a few counts. The gene calls are TRBV19 and TRBJ2-3, with 10 bases aligning to TRBD2. Germline CDR1 is LNHDA and CDR2 is SQIVND (reference sequence). The CDR3 runs to 14 residues. V dropped 4 bases and J dropped 7; count of bases not matched to a gene: 5. This CDR3 reads CASSSSGRRYTQYF. CDR3 coding DNA: TGTGCCAGTAGTAGTAGCGGGAGGCGGTATACGCAGTATTTT.

The rearrangement links TRBV28 to TRBJ1-5, with 7 bases that match TRBD1. Germline CDR1 and CDR2: MDHEN and SYDVKM. J was trimmed by 6 bases and V by 3 bases; bases with no gene match: 8. This CDR3 is 15 amino acids long. The CDR3 reads CASSFPDRDSQPQHF. Here the CDR3 DNA reads TGTGCCAGCAGTTTCCCAGACAGGGACTCTCAGCCCCAGCATTTT.

This chain uses TRBV4-1 with TRBJ1-2; D may be TRBD1 (6 bases). The germline V and J ends were trimmed by 5 bases and 2 bases, with 15 bases remaining between them. Germline V gene sequence: CDR1 MGHRA, CDR2 YSYEKL. This CDR3 is 15 amino acids long. CDR3 protein: CASSSGQSTNYGYTF. CDR3 in DNA: TGCGCCAGCAGCAGCGGACAGTCCACCAACTATGGCTACACCTTC.

The chain links TRBV10-3 to TRBJ2-7; possible D gene TRBD1, 6 bases. Germline lookup yields CDR1 ENHRY and CDR2 SYGVKD. Between the trimmed V and J ends, which lost 5 bases and 5 bases, there was a span of 16 bases. The CDR3 loop spans 14 amino acids. CDR3 protein: CAISQTDRQNEQYF. For the CDR3, the DNA is TGTGCCATCAGTCAAACCGACAGGCAAAACGAGCAGTACTTC.

This clone was seen more than once but under ten times. The CDR3 loop reads CSARGSGSNYGYTF. The CDR3 region has the DNA TGCAGCGCCCGTGGGTCGGGTTCCAACTATGGCTACACCTTC. The chain recombines TRBV29-1 with TRBJ1-2; D is unresolved. The CDR3 has 14 residues. The germline V gene has CDR1 SQVTM and CDR2 ANQGSEA. V gave up 7 bases and J gave up 2 bases, with 17 bases separating them.

The chain joins TRBV7-2 to TRBJ2-5; 7 bases are shared with TRBD1. This CDR3 comprises 15 residues. Germline CDR1 SGHTA, CDR2 FQGNSA. The V and J ends lost 0 bases and 1 base, in that order; junction bases with no gene match: 2. CDR3 loop: CASSLARGRQETQYF. CDR3 bases: TGTGCCAGCAGCTTAGCGAGGGGGCGCCAAGAGACCCAGTACTTC.

The CDR3 nucleotides read TGTGCCAGCAGGGGAGGACAGGGCCCCTACGAGCAGTACTTC. It is translated as CASRGGQGPYEQYF. This chain joins TRBV2 and TRBJ2-7, with 8 bases that match TRBD1. The CDR3 totals 14 residues. V shed 6 bases and J 2 bases; nucleotides not matched to a gene: 6. Germline V gene data show CDR1 as SNHLY and CDR2 as FYNNEI.

The gene calls are TRBV15 and TRBJ2-6; D gene ambiguous. The germline V gene has CDR1 LNHNV and CDR2 YYDKDF (reference sequence). With 3 bases removed from V and 0 bases from J, the gap between germline ends came to 9 bases. This CDR3 contains 16 residues. The CDR3 coding sequence is TGTGCCACCAGCAGGGATCACAGCTCTGGGGCCAACGTCCTGACTTTC. Translating it yields CATSRDHSSGANVLTF.

This chain connects TRBV2 to TRBJ2-5, with D perhaps matching TRBD1 (6 bases). CDR1 and CDR2 (germline): SNHLY, FYNNEI. The CDR3 runs 15 residues. The V end lost 6 bases, the J end lost 7 bases, and 21 bases lay between the germline ends. In nucleotides, the CDR3 is TGTGCCAGCAGGGAATACGGGACAAACCAGGGGACCCAGTACTTC. Translating gives CASREYGTNQGTQYF.

This clone has just a few counts. The rearrangement links TRBV29-1 to TRBJ2-7; the D gene is possibly TRBD1 (6 bases). Trimming took 8 bases from V and 6 from J, leaving 14 bases between them. The CDR3 runs to 11 residues. Germline CDR1 SQVTM, CDR2 ANQGSEA. The CDR3 region has the DNA TGCAGCTATTTGACAGGCCTCGAGCAGTACTTC. It translates to CSYLTGLEQYF.

The CDR3 region is CASSLGRWIEQYF. CDR3 coding DNA: TGTGCCAGCAGCTTAGGCCGGTGGATCGAGCAGTACTTC. The rearrangement links TRBV13 to TRBJ2-7; D not certain. This CDR3 region has 13 residues. V dropped 0 bases and J dropped 6 bases, with 9 bases sitting between them. CDR1 is PRHDT and CDR2 is FYEKMQ in the germline V gene (reference sequence).

V usage is TRBV6-1 and J usage is TRBJ1-5; weak D call: TRBD1 (5 bases). CDR1 is MNHNS, CDR2 SASEGT, per germline. V was clipped by 8 bases and J by 5 bases, with 10 bases between them. The CDR3 is made up of 12 amino acids. The CDR3, as DNA: TGTGCCAGCTCAGGGAACCATCAGCCCCAGCATTTT. Translated, it gives CASSGNHQPQHF.

The DNA for the CDR3 is TGTGCCAGCTCACCACCGAGCCGTACCAAAAACATTCAGTACTTC. Amino acids: CASSPPSRTKNIQYF. The chain uses TRBV18 and TRBJ2-4; D gene ambiguous. Germline CDR1 and CDR2: KGHSH and LQKENI. With 0 bases removed from V and 2 bases from J, the gap between germline ends came to 8 bases. The CDR3 runs 15 residues. Full variable domain (outside the CDR3, taken from reference TRBV18 and TRBJ2-4): NAGVMQNPRHLVRRRGQEARLRCSPMKGHSHVYWYRQLPEEGLKFMVYLQKENIIDESGMPKERFSAEFPKEGPSILRIQQVVRGDSAAYFCASSPPSRTKNIQYFGAGTRLSVL.

This chain links TRBV5-1 with TRBJ2-3, with 8 bases that match TRBD2. V lost 1 base to trimming and J lost 3 bases; unmatched junction nucleotides: 7. CDR1 is SGHRS and CDR2 is YFSETQ in the germline V gene. The length of the CDR3 is 16 residues. CDR3 sequence (DNA): TGCGCCAGCAGCTTGAACGGCGGGGGGACGACAGATACGCAGTATTTT. Protein product: CASSLNGGGTTDTQYF. Full variable domain (rest looked up from reference TRBV5-1 and TRBJ2-3): KAGVTQTPRYLIKTRGQQVTLSCSPISGHRSVSWYQQTPGQGLQFLFEYFSETQRNKGNFPGRFSGRQFSNSRSEMNVSTLELGDSALYLCASSLNGGGTTDTQYFGPGTRLTVL.

The V and J genes are TRBV7-3 and TRBJ2-1, with 11 bases that match TRBD2. V lost 3 bases to trimming and J lost 4 bases; unmatched junction nucleotides: 8. CDR1 and CDR2 (germline): SGHTA, FQGTGA. CDR3 length equals 17 residues. Written as DNA, the CDR3 is TGTGCCAGCAGCTTTCACGCCGGGACTAGCGGATACAATGAGCAGTTCTTC. Amino acid sequence: CASSFHAGTSGYNEQFF.

The genes are TRBV5-4 and TRBJ2-7, with D possibly TRBD2 on 6 matching bases. The germline V and J ends were trimmed by 7 bases and 3 bases, with 17 bases remaining between them. The germline V gene encodes CDR1 SGHNT and CDR2 YYREEE (reference sequence). CDR3 length equals 14 residues. CDR3 in DNA: TGTGCCAGCTCGGGGGAACCCCAGAGCTACGAGCAGTACTTC. Its translation is CASSGEPQSYEQYF.

The chain carries TRBV5-1 and TRBJ1-2; D is possibly TRBD1 (5 bases). V was clipped by 4 bases and J by 5 bases, with 9 bases between them. This CDR3 comprises 12 residues. The germline gives CDR1 SGHRS, CDR2 YFSETQ. CDR3 in amino acids: CASSDGGYGYTF. Here the CDR3 DNA reads TGCGCCAGCAGCGATGGGGGGTATGGCTACACCTTC.

In its sample, this clone was seen a few times. V is TRBV29-1 and J is TRBJ1-5; 9 nucleotides agree with TRBD1. Unmatched junction bases numbered 7, after V lost 7 bases and J lost 6 bases. This CDR3 has 13 residues. Germline lookup yields CDR1 SQVTM and CDR2 ANQGSEA. The CDR3 protein is CSGGQGFGQPQHF. CDR3 bases: TGCAGCGGAGGACAGGGGTTCGGTCAGCCCCAGCATTTT.

The chain combines TRBV4-2 with TRBJ1-1; the D is unclear. CDR1 is LGHNA, CDR2 YNFKEQ, per germline. Trimming pared 0 bases from V and 6 bases from J, leaving 11 bases between. The CDR3 runs to 14 residues. DNA for the CDR3: TGTGCCAGCAGCCAAGATCTAGCGGGCGCTGAAGCTTTCTTT. This encodes CASSQDLAGAEAFF.

Comment on this clone: Other DNA variants within this sample encode the same CDR3. The J gene is TRBJ2-5, the V gene TRBV30; tentatively, D is TRBD1 (7 bases). Germline CDR1 GTSNPN, CDR2 SVGIG (reference sequence). Trimming left V 2 bases short and J 4 bases short, with 8 bases between. The CDR3 runs to 12 residues. CDR3 residues: CAWSQGGETQYF. CDR3 bases: TGTGCCTGGAGTCAGGGGGGAGAGACCCAGTACTTC.

The V and J genes are TRBV4-3 and TRBJ1-5; D ambiguous. Germline V gives CDR1 LGHNA, CDR2 YSLEER. The CDR3 sequence is 13 residues long. Trimming stripped 0 bases from V and 4 bases from J, with 4 bases between. DNA of the CDR3: TGCGCCAGCAGCCAAGAGATAAATCAGCCCCAGCATTTT. Its protein product is CASSQEINQPQHF.

This chain links TRBV4-1 with TRBJ2-3, with D possibly matching TRBD2 (5 bases). The V end was cut by 0 bases, the J end by 0 bases, with 13 bases between. The V gene's germline CDR1 is MGHRA and CDR2 YSYEKL. The CDR3 has 17 residues. Here the CDR3 reads CASSQDISGASTDTQYF. The CDR3 bases are TGCGCCAGCAGCCAAGATATAAGCGGAGCTAGCACAGATACGCAGTATTTT.

This clone was picked up a small number of times. This chain joins TRBV5-6 and TRBJ1-6; TRBD1 is a possible D gene (5 bases). V lost 1 base and J 10 bases, leaving 12 bases between the germline ends. This CDR3 comprises 14 residues. Germline assignment: CDR1 SGHDT and CDR2 YYEEEE. For the CDR3, the DNA is TGTGCCAGCAGCTTGTGGTCCGGGGCATCACCCCTCCACTTT. It codes for CASSLWSGASPLHF.